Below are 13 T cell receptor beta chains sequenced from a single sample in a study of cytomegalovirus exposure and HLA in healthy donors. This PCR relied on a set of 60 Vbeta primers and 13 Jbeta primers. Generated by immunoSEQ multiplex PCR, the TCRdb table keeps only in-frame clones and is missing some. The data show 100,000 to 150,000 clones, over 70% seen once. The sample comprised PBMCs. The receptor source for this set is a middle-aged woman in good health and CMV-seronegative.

The CDR3 loop is CASSYVGGRATDTQYF. The CDR3, as DNA: TGTGCCAGCAGTTACGTAGGCGGGAGGGCCACAGATACGCAGTATTTT. This sequence joins TRBV6-5 and TRBJ2-3; 9 bases match TRBD2. The CDR3 has 16 amino acids. Germline V gene lookup returns CDR1 MNHEY and CDR2 SVGAGI. The trim removed 2 bases at V and 2 bases at J, leaving 5 bases unmatched.

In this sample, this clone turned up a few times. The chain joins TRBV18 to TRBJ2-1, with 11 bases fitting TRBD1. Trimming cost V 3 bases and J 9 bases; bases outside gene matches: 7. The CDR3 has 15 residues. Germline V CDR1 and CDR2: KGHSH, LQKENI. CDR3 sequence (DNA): TGTGCCAGCTCACCGGGGACAGGGGGTAGGACTGAGCAGTTCTTC. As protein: CASSPGTGGRTEQFF.

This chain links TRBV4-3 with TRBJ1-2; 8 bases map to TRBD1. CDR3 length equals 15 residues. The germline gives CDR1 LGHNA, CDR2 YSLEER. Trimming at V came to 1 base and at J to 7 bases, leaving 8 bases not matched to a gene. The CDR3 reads CASSQAGTGFIGYTF. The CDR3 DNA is TGCGCCAGCAGCCAAGCAGGGACAGGTTTCATTGGCTACACCTTC.

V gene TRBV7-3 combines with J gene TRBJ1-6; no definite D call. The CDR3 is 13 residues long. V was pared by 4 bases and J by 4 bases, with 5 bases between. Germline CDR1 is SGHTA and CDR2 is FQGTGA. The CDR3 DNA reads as TGTGCCAGCAGCTCCTCTTATAATTCACCCCTCCACTTT. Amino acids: CASSSSYNSPLHF.

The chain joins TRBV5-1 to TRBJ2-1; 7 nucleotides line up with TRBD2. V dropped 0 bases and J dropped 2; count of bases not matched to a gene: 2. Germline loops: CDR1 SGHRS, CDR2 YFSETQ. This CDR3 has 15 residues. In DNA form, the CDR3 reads TGCGCCAGCAGCTTGGGACTAGCTGCCTACAATGAGCAGTTCTTC. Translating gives CASSLGLAAYNEQFF.

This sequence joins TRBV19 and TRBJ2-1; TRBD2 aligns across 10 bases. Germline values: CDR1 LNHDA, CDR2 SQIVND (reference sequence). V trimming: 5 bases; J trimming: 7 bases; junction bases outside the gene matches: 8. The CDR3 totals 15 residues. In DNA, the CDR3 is TGTGCCAGTAGTCTCACTAGCGGGGACCTTAATGAGCAGTTCTTC. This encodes CASSLTSGDLNEQFF.

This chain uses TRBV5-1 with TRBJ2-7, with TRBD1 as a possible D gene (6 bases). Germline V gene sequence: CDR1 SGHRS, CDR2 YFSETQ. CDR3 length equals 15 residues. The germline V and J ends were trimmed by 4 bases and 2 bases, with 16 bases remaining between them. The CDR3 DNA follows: TGCGCCAGCAGCCCGAGGGCAGGGGTTGCCTACGAGCAGTACTTC. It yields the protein CASSPRAGVAYEQYF.

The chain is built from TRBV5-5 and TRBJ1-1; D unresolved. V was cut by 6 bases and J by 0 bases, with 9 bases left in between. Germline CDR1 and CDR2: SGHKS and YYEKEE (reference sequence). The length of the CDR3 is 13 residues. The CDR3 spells CASTLDLNTEAFF. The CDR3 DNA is TGTGCCAGCACCCTAGACCTGAACACTGAAGCTTTCTTT.

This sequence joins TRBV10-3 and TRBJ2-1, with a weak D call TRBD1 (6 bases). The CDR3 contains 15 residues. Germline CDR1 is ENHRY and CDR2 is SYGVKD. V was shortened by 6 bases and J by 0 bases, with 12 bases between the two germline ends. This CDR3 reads CAISQRGSSYNEQFF. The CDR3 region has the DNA TGTGCCATCAGCCAAAGGGGGAGCTCCTACAATGAGCAGTTCTTC.

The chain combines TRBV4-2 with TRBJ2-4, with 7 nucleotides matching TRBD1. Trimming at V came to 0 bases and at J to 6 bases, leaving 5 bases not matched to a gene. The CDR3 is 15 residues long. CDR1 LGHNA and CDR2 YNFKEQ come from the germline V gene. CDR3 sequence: CASSQDKTGPNIQYF. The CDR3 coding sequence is TGTGCCAGCAGCCAAGATAAGACAGGGCCAAACATTCAGTACTTC.

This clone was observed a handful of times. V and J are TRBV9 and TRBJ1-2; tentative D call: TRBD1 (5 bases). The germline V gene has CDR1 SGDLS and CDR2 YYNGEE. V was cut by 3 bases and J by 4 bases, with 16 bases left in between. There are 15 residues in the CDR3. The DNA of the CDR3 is TGTGCCAGCAGCGGGGCGGTAGGGGAGGGCTATGGCTACACCTTC. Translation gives CASSGAVGEGYGYTF.

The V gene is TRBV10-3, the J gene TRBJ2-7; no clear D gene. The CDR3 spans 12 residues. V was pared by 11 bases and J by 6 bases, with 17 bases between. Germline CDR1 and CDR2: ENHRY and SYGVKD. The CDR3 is CAHSDVYSEQYF. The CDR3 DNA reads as TGTGCCCATAGTGATGTGTATTCCGAGCAGTACTTC.

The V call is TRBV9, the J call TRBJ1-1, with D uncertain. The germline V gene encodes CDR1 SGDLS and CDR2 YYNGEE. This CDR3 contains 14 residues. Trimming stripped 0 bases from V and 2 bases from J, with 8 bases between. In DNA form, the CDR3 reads TGTGCCAGCAGCGTAGATAGACTAAACACTGAAGCTTTCTTT. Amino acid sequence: CASSVDRLNTEAFF.